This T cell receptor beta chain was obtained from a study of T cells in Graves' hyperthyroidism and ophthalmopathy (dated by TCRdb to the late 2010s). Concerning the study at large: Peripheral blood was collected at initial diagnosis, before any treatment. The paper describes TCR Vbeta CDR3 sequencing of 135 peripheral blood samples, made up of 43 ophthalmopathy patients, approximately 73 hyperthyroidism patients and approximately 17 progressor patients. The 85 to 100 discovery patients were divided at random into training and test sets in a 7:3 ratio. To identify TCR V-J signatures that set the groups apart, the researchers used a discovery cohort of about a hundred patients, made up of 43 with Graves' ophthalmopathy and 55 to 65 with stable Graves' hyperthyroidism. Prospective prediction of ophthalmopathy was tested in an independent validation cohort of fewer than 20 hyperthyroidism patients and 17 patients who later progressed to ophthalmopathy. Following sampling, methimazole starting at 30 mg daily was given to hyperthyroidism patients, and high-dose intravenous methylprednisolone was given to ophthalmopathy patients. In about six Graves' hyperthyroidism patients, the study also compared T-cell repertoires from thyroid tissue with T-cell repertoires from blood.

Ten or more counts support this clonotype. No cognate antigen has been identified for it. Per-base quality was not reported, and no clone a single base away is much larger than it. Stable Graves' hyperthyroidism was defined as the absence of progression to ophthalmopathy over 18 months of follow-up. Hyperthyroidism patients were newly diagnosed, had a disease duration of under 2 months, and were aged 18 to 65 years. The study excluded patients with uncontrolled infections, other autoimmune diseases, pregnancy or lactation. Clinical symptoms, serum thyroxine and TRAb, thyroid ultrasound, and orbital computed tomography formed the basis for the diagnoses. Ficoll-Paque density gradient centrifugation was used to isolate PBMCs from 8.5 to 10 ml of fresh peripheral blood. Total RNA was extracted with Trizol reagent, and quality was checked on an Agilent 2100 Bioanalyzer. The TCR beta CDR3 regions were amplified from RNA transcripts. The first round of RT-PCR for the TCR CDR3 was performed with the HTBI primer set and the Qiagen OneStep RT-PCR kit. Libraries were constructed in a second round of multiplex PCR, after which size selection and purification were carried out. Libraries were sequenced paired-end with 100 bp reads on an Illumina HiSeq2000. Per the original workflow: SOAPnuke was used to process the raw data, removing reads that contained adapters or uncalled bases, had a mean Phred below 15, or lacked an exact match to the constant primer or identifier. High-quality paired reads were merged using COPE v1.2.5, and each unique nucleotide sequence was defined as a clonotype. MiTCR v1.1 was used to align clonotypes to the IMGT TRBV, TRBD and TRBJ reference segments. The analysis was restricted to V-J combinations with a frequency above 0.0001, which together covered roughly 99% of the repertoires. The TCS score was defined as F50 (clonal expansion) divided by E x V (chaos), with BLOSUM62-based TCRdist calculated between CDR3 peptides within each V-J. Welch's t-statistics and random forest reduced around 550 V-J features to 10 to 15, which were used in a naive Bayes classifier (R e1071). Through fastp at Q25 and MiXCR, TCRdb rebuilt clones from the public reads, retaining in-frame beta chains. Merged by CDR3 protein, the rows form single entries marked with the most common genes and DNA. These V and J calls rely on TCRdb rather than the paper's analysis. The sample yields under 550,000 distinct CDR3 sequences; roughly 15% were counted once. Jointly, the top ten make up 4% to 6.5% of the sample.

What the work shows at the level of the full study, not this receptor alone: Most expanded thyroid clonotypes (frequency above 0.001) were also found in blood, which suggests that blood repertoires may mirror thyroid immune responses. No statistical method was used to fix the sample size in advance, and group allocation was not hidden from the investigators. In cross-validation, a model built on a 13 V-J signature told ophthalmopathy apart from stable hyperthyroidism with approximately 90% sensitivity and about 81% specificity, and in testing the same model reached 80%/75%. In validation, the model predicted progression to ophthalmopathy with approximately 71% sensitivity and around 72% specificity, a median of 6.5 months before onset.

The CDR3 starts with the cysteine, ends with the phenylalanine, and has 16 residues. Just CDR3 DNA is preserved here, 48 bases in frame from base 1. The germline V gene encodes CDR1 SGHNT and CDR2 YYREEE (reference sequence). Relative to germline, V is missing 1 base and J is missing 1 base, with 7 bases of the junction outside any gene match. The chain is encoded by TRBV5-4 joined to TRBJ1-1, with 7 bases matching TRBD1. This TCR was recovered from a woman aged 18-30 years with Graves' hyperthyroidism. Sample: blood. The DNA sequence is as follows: TGTGCCAGCAGCTTGTTTCAGTGGGACAGGAACACTGAAGCTTTCTTT. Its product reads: CASSLFQWDRNTEAFF. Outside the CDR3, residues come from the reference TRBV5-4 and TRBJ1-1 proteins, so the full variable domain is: ETGVTQSPTHLIKTRGQQVTLRCSSQSGHNTVSWYQQALGQGPQFIFQYYREEENGRGNFPPRFSGLQFPNYSSELNVNALELDDSALYLCASSLFQWDRNTEAFFGQGTRLTVV.